This TCR beta chain was obtained from a study of OX40 agonist ivuxolimab in advanced cancers. Sequencing used immunoSEQ multiplex PCR; TCRdb keeps in-frame clones, though not all of them. Among over 50,000 clones listed, around 89% were seen once. CDR1 and CDR2 from the germline V gene are MNHEY and SMNVEV (reference sequence). CDR3 length equals 14 residues. Unmatched junction bases numbered 9, after V lost 6 bases and J lost 5 bases. Sequenced here: CD4+ or CD8+ T cells sorted from blood, sampled in a trial of the OX40 agonist ivuxolimab. The genes are TRBV27 and TRBJ1-1, with 7 positions matching TRBD1. This sequence originates from an adult with an advanced solid tumor such as melanoma, head and neck, liver or kidney cancer. This chain's CDR3 is CASSSRGVWTEAFF. The DNA for the CDR3 is TGTGCCAGCAGCAGCAGGGGGGTATGGACTGAAGCTTTCTTT.